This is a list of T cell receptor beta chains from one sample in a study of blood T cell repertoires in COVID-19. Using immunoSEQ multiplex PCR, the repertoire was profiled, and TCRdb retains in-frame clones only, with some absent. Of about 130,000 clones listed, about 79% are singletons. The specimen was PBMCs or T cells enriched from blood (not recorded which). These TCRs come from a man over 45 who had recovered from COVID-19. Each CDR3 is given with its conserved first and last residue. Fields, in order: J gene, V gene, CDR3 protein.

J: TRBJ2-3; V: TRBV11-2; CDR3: CASSLAGDTQYF
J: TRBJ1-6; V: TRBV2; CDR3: CASSDIGQGGGSPLHF
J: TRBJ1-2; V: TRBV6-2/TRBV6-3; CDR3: CASSYGRGSANYGYTF
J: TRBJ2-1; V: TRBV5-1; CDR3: CASSLVKADSSSYNEQFF
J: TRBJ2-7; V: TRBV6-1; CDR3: CASSEERQGRSYEQYF
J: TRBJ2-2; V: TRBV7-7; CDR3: CASSLAGGSNTGELFF
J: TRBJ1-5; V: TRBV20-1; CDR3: CSASRGSNQPQHF
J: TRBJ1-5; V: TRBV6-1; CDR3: CASSESEQPQHF
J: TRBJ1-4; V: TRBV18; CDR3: CASSPGGSTNEKLFF
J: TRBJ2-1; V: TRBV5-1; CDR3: CASSYGTSGGASYNEQFF
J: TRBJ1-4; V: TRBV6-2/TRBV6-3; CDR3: CASSGLELNEKLFF
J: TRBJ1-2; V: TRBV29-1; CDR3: CSVEVNQGDGYTF
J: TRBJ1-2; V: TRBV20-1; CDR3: CSAQQGSGYTF
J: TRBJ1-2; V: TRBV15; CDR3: CATSRDRVYGYTF
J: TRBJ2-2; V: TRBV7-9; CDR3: CASSTSSGAYTGELFF
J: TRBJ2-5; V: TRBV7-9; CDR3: CASSLRAGGGREETQYF
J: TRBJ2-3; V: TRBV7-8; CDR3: CASSSITSTDTQYF
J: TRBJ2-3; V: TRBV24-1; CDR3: CATSRGSTDTQYF
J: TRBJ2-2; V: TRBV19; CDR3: CASSIRQGSNTGELFF
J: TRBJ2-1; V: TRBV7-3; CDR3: CASSLASGVYNEQFF
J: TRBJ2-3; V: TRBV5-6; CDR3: CASSLEASGGTLTDTQYF
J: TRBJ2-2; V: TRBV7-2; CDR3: CASSRPTGELFF
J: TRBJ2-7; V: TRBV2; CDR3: CASRGRSYEQYF
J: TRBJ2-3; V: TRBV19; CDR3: CASSILGRGSTDTQYF